The 3 T cell receptor beta chains given below trace back to one sample, sequenced in a study of post-analysis software for immune sequencing data. Notes on the study in general: Controls showed lower frequencies than patients for five TRBV segments, and TRBV5-6, TRBV5-1 and TRBV20-1 were among these.

Antigens of these TCRs are unknown. Unique molecular identifiers featured in each of the TCR beta cDNA libraries. Each CDR3 protein gets one entry after TCRdb re-called the PCR reads with MiXCR. The repertoire consists of some 690,000 distinct CDR3 sequences, with 55% to 60% occurring once and the leading ten covering approximately 10%. What was sequenced was blood. Receptor source: a girl aged 2 to 10 with multiple sclerosis.

V gene TRBV20-1 combines with J gene TRBJ2-4, with a possible D match to TRBD2 (5 bases). Germline V gives CDR1 DFQATT, CDR2 SNEGSKA (reference sequence). This CDR3 spans 15 amino acids. V lost 0 bases and J 1 base, leaving 10 bases between the germline ends. CDR3 amino acids: CSARDEGDAKNIQYF. The CDR3 nucleotides read TGCAGTGCTAGAGATGAGGGAGACGCCAAAAACATTCAGTACTTC.

This clonotype was counted only a few times. This rearrangement joins TRBV29-1 to TRBJ1-1; 10 bases fit TRBD1. V dropped 4 bases and J dropped 10; count of bases not matched to a gene: 6. Germline V gene sequence: CDR1 SQVTM, CDR2 ANQGSEA. The CDR3 is 12 amino acids. This CDR3 is CSVGDRQGAAFF. CDR3 sequence (DNA): TGCAGCGTTGGGGACAGACAGGGGGCAGCTTTCTTT. Looking up the rest from reference TRBV29-1 and TRBJ1-1 gives the full variable domain: SAVISQKPSRDICQRGTSLTIQCQVDSQVTMMFWYRQQPGQSLTLIATANQGSEATYESGFVIDKFPISRPNLTFSTLTVSNMSPEDSSIYLCSVGDRQGAAFFGQGTRLTVV.

The genes are TRBV11-2 and TRBJ1-2, with TRBD1 matching over 10 bases. The junction had 11 bases not matched to a gene; V was cut back by 5 bases and J by 8 bases. CDR3 size: 15 residues. CDR1 and CDR2 from the germline V gene are SGHAT and FQNNGV. CDR3 loop: CASSRSPGTGEGYTF. The CDR3 nucleotides read TGTGCCAGCAGCCGGAGTCCTGGGACAGGGGAGGGCTACACCTTC.